The 22 T cell receptor beta chains below were found in one sample sequenced in a study of cytomegalovirus exposure and HLA in healthy donors. PCR employed 60 Vbeta and 13 Jbeta primers. Using immunoSEQ multiplex PCR, the repertoire was profiled, and TCRdb retains in-frame clones only, with some absent. The sample lists around 120,000 clones; about 83% were seen once. Sequencing was carried out using PBMCs. All receptors come from a woman aged 40 to 50 in good health and CMV-seropositive.

The chain combines TRBV7-2 with TRBJ2-7; 7 nucleotides align to TRBD1. The CDR3 is 14 residues long. The trim removed 5 bases at V and 0 bases at J, leaving 4 bases unmatched. The V gene's germline CDR1 is SGHTA and CDR2 FQGNSA. CDR3 DNA sequence: TGTGCCAGCAGCCAGACAGGGCTCTCCTACGAGCAGTACTTC. It specifies CASSQTGLSYEQYF.

This clone was seen more than once but under ten times. This chain uses TRBV18 with TRBJ1-6; possibly TRBD1 for D (6 bases). Looked up from germline, CDR1 is KGHSH and CDR2 is LQKENI. The V and J ends lost 6 bases and 8 bases respectively, with 17 bases between them. The length of the CDR3 is 15 residues. Here the CDR3 DNA reads TGTGCCAGCTCCCTTATTCAGGGGAGAGATTCACCCCTCCACTTT. Protein: CASSLIQGRDSPLHF.

V is TRBV4-1 and J is TRBJ2-4; the D is unclear. V dropped 1 base and J dropped 2 bases, with 15 bases sitting between them. There are 17 residues in the CDR3. Germline-derived CDR1 and CDR2 are MGHRA and YSYEKL. The CDR3 sequence is CASSQVLQSTPKNIQYF. DNA of the CDR3: TGCGCCAGCAGCCAAGTTTTGCAGTCCACCCCCAAAAACATTCAGTACTTC.

The chain carries TRBV5-1 and TRBJ2-5, with TRBD2 as a possible D gene (6 bases). Per the germline V gene, CDR1 is SGHRS and CDR2 is YFSETQ. V lost 4 bases and J 1 base, leaving 17 bases between the germline ends. CDR3 size: 16 residues. This CDR3 reads CASSLLYGSLQETQYF. Written as DNA, the CDR3 is TGCGCCAGCAGCCTACTGTACGGGAGCCTCCAAGAGACCCAGTACTTC.

Only a few counts were recorded for this clone. CDR3 loop: CASSLGPGNNQPQHF. CDR3 in DNA: TGTGCCAGCAGCTTAGGTCCGGGTAATAATCAGCCCCAGCATTTT. The chain is built from TRBV7-2 and TRBJ1-5; D not resolved. The CDR3 consists of 15 residues. CDR1 is SGHTA, CDR2 FQGNSA, per germline. Trimming pared 1 base from V and 4 bases from J, leaving 11 bases between. Variable domain in full (rest from reference TRBV7-2 and TRBJ1-5): GAGVSQSPSNKVTEKGKDVELRCDPISGHTALYWYRQSLGQGLEFLIYFQGNSAPDKSGLPSDRFSAERTGGSVSTLTIQRTQQEDSAVYLCASSLGPGNNQPQHFGDGTRLSIL.

This clone was seen just once. This chain joins TRBV6-4 and TRBJ2-5; a possible D gene is TRBD1 (5 bases). This CDR3 is 16 amino acids long. Germline lookup yields CDR1 MRHNA and CDR2 SNTAGT. V lost 4 bases and J lost 3, with 18 bases in between. The CDR3 DNA sequence: TGTGCCAGCAGTGCCTACCCCGACAGAAATAAAGAGACCCAGTACTTC. This encodes CASSAYPDRNKETQYF.

The J gene is TRBJ1-1, the V gene TRBV18; the D gene is possibly TRBD1 (6 bases). This CDR3 spans 15 amino acids. Germline V CDR1 and CDR2: KGHSH, LQKENI. Trimming stripped 3 bases from V and 3 bases from J, with 14 bases between. CDR3 sequence reads: CASSPLQGRDTEAFF. The CDR3 DNA follows: TGTGCCAGCTCACCTTTACAGGGAAGGGACACTGAAGCTTTCTTT.

The chain links TRBV4-2 to TRBJ2-3, with 13 positions matching TRBD2. The CDR3 runs to 17 residues. The V and J ends lost 1 base and 5 bases, in that order; junction bases with no gene match: 6. Germline V CDR1 and CDR2: LGHNA, YNFKEQ. This CDR3 reads CASSQGSRLAGGDTQYF. The DNA of the CDR3 is TGTGCCAGCAGCCAAGGGTCGAGACTAGCGGGAGGAGATACGCAGTATTTT.

The chain links TRBV19 to TRBJ1-2; 10 bases agree with TRBD1. Germline V lookup: CDR1 LNHDA, CDR2 SQIVND (reference sequence). This CDR3 is 15 amino acids long. The V gene end was trimmed by 7 bases and the J gene end by 2 bases; junction bases not matched to a gene: 7. The CDR3, as DNA: TGTGCCAGTACCATTGGGACAGGGGACAACTATGGCTACACCTTC. Protein product: CASTIGTGDNYGYTF. Together with reference TRBV19 and TRBJ1-2, the CDR3 gives the full variable domain: DGGITQSPKYLFRKEGQNVTLSCEQNLNHDAMYWYRQDPGQGLRLIYYSQIVNDFQKGDIAEGYSVSREKKESFPLTVTSAQKNPTAFYLCASTIGTGDNYGYTFGSGTRLTVV.

The J gene is TRBJ1-1, the V gene TRBV19; 8 nucleotides align to TRBD1. There are 15 residues in the CDR3. From germline, CDR1 is LNHDA and CDR2 SQIVND (reference sequence). Losses at the gene ends were 2 bases for V and 3 bases for J; bases not matched to a gene: 5. The CDR3 nucleotides read TGTGCCAGTAGTATATCGCCCAGGGGGCACACTGAAGCTTTCTTT. This codes for CASSISPRGHTEAFF.

The chain has TRBV15 and TRBJ2-5; 10 bases align to TRBD1. V lost 3 bases to trimming and J lost 4 bases; unmatched junction nucleotides: 8. The CDR3 loop spans 16 amino acids. Germline CDR1 and CDR2: LNHNV and YYDKDF (reference sequence). CDR3: CATSSYTGQGRETQYF. DNA of the CDR3: TGTGCCACCAGCAGTTACACGGGACAGGGGAGAGAGACCCAGTACTTC.

The chain links TRBV6-1 to TRBJ1-1; no firm D call. Trimming removed 4 bases from V and 5 bases from J, with 11 bases in between. The CDR3 is 13 amino acids. Germline V lookup: CDR1 MNHNS, CDR2 SASEGT. In nucleotides, the CDR3 is TGTGCCAGCAGTGTTGAGGGTAGGACTGAAGCTTTCTTT. Translating gives CASSVEGRTEAFF.

The V call is TRBV5-4, the J call TRBJ1-5; a weak D match, TRBD1 (6 bases). Trimming cost V 0 bases and J 0 bases, with 7 bases left between them. Per the germline V gene, CDR1 is SGHNT and CDR2 is YYREEE (reference sequence). The CDR3 is 15 residues long. CDR3 nucleotides: TGTGCCAGCAGCTTGGGGACAGATAGCAATCAGCCCCAGCATTTT. The encoded protein is CASSLGTDSNQPQHF.

CDR3 sequence reads: CASSQVSSSPEAFF. CDR3 bases: TGCGCCAGCAGCCAAGTTTCCTCCTCTCCTGAAGCTTTCTTT. The rearrangement joins TRBV4-3 to TRBJ1-1; unclear D gene. V lost 1 base, J lost 6 bases, and 12 bases lay in between. The germline gives CDR1 LGHNA, CDR2 YSLEER. CDR3 length equals 14 residues.

The chain uses TRBV5-1 and TRBJ2-7; 12 nucleotides line up with TRBD1. The CDR3 has 15 amino acids. V lost 0 bases to trimming and J lost 5 bases; unmatched junction nucleotides: 3. The germline gives CDR1 SGHRS, CDR2 YFSETQ. CDR3 sequence: CASSLAGTGGDEQYF. CDR3 nucleotides: TGCGCCAGCAGCTTGGCAGGGACAGGGGGCGACGAGCAGTACTTC.

This chain uses TRBV27 with TRBJ1-2, with D unresolved. Germline CDR1 MNHEY, CDR2 SMNVEV (reference sequence). Between the trimmed V and J ends, which lost 0 bases and 8 bases, there was a span of 7 bases. The CDR3 covers 12 residues. CDR3 DNA: TGTGCCAGCAGTTTATCCGGGTTGGGCTACACCTTC. Translating gives CASSLSGLGYTF.

The chain has TRBV14 and TRBJ2-7; D is ambiguous. This CDR3 comprises 14 residues. V was pared by 0 bases and J by 2 bases, with 8 bases between. Germline loops: CDR1 SGHDN, CDR2 FVKESK. CDR3 bases: TGTGCCAGCAGCCAAGAAACCAGGCCCTACGAGCAGTACTTC. This codes for CASSQETRPYEQYF.

This chain uses TRBV7-9 with TRBJ2-3; D unresolved. The CDR3 sequence is 14 residues long. From germline, CDR1 is SEHNR and CDR2 FQNEAQ (reference sequence). Trimming removed 2 bases at V and 0 bases at J, with 6 bases between. The CDR3 here is CASSLMASTDTQYF. The DNA of the CDR3 is TGTGCCAGCAGCTTAATGGCTAGCACAGATACGCAGTATTTT.

The chain is built from TRBV10-3 and TRBJ2-5; D is possibly TRBD1 (8 bases). Per the germline V gene, CDR1 is ENHRY and CDR2 is SYGVKD. V lost 8 bases and J lost 3, with 13 bases in between. The CDR3 is made up of 13 amino acids. CDR3 coding DNA: TGTGCCATCCGCACAGGGGGGGAAGAGACCCAGTACTTC. Translating gives CAIRTGGEETQYF.

This clone was seen just once. The V and J genes are TRBV11-2 and TRBJ2-1; weak D call: TRBD2 (5 bases). The CDR3 loop spans 13 amino acids. The germline V and J ends were trimmed by 2 bases and 6 bases, with 8 bases remaining between them. Germline V gives CDR1 SGHAT, CDR2 FQNNGV. CDR3 sequence (DNA): TGTGCCAGCAGCTTACTCGGGGTCAATGAGCAGTTCTTC. Translated, it gives CASSLLGVNEQFF.

The genes are TRBV6-5 and TRBJ1-1, with 9 bases aligning to TRBD1. V shed 6 bases and J 6 bases; nucleotides not matched to a gene: 8. This CDR3 spans 14 amino acids. Germline V gene sequence: CDR1 MNHEY, CDR2 SVGAGI. The CDR3 coding sequence is TGTGCCAGCAGCTCAGGACAGGGGATGGCTGAAGCTTTCTTT. As protein: CASSSGQGMAEAFF.

The chain recombines TRBV10-3 with TRBJ2-1; the match to TRBD2 covers 14 bases. Per the germline V gene, CDR1 is ENHRY and CDR2 is SYGVKD. The CDR3 runs 18 residues. V dropped 2 bases and J dropped 3; count of bases not matched to a gene: 6. In DNA, the CDR3 is TGTGCCATCAGTGAGCCGGGACTAGCGGGAGCTTTCTACAATGAGCAGTTCTTC. Translated, it gives CAISEPGLAGAFYNEQFF.